The 27 T cell receptor beta chains presented below share a single source sample, sequenced in a study of blood T cell repertoires in COVID-19. Using immunoSEQ multiplex PCR, the repertoire was profiled, and TCRdb retains in-frame clones only, with some absent. In the table there are a few hundred thousand clones, about 90% of which are singletons. The sequencing sample was made of peripheral blood. These receptors all come from a middle-aged man with acute or convalescent COVID-19.

This clone was detected only a few times. The chain has TRBV11-2 and TRBJ1-5; TRBD1 aligns across 7 bases. Losses at the gene ends were 5 bases for V and 1 base for J; bases not matched to a gene: 5. CDR3 length: 15 residues. Germline CDR1 is SGHAT and CDR2 is FQNNGV. The CDR3 loop reads CASSRGQASNQPQHF. The CDR3 DNA is TGTGCCAGCAGCCGCGGACAGGCGAGCAATCAGCCCCAGCATTTT.

The genes are TRBV15 and TRBJ2-3; 13 bases align to TRBD2. Germline V gene sequence: CDR1 LNHNV, CDR2 YYDKDF (reference sequence). V lost 7 bases, J lost 4 bases, and 2 bases stayed unmatched. The CDR3 extends over 14 amino acids. The CDR3 spells CATTLAGGPDTQYF. The CDR3 bases are TGTGCCACCACACTAGCGGGAGGGCCAGATACGCAGTATTTT.

V is TRBV19 and J is TRBJ1-1; D unclear. V lost 5 bases, J lost 6 bases, and 16 bases lay in between. The germline V gene has CDR1 LNHDA and CDR2 SQIVND (reference sequence). CDR3 length equals 14 residues. DNA for the CDR3: TGTGCCAGTAGTTCGACCGGGATTAGCTCTGAAGCTTTCTTT. Encoded protein: CASSSTGISSEAFF.

This clone was seen only once. V gene TRBV28 combines with J gene TRBJ2-7; possible D gene TRBD2, 6 bases. The V and J ends lost 0 bases and 2 bases respectively, with 11 bases between them. CDR1 MDHEN and CDR2 SYDVKM come from the germline V gene. CDR3 length equals 15 residues. The CDR3 coding sequence is TGTGCCAGCAGTTTATGGGAGGGTCTCCCCTACGAGCAGTACTTC. Protein product: CASSLWEGLPYEQYF.

The V gene is TRBV5-1, the J gene TRBJ2-7; 14 positions agree with TRBD2. Losses at the gene ends were 7 bases for V and 2 bases for J; bases not matched to a gene: 2. The CDR3 runs 14 residues. Per the germline V gene, CDR1 is SGHRS and CDR2 is YFSETQ. CDR3 loop: CASQGLAGAYEQYF. DNA for the CDR3: TGCGCCAGCCAGGGACTAGCGGGGGCCTACGAGCAGTACTTC.

The chain employs TRBV3-1 (or the pseudogene TRBV3-2) and TRBJ1-2; tentative D call: TRBD1 (5 bases). Germline loops: CDR1 LGHDT, CDR2 YNNKEL (reference sequence). V was cut by 5 bases and J by 3 bases, with 22 bases left in between. CDR3 length: 17 residues. The CDR3 DNA is TGTGCCAGCAGCGATAAAGGACACCTAGATCAGGACTATGGCTACACCTTC. Protein sequence: CASSDKGHLDQDYGYTF.

J is TRBJ1-2 and V is TRBV27; 10 bases match TRBD1. V gave up 3 bases and J gave up 6 bases; unmatched junction bases: 7. The CDR3 has 15 residues. CDR1 MNHEY and CDR2 SMNVEV come from the germline V gene (reference sequence). Here the CDR3 DNA reads TGTGCCAGCAGTTTTCACCGGGACAGGGGTGATGGCTACACCTTC. Translated, it gives CASSFHRDRGDGYTF.

The chain employs TRBV29-1 and TRBJ1-1, with D unclear. This CDR3 contains 10 residues. Germline loops: CDR1 SQVTM, CDR2 ANQGSEA. Trimming removed 4 bases from V and 9 bases from J, with 9 bases in between. The CDR3 protein is CSVVSDKAFF. CDR3 nucleotide sequence: TGCAGCGTTGTCAGTGATAAAGCTTTCTTT. The whole variable domain, remainder taken from reference TRBV29-1 and TRBJ1-1, is SAVISQKPSRDICQRGTSLTIQCQVDSQVTMMFWYRQQPGQSLTLIATANQGSEATYESGFVIDKFPISRPNLTFSTLTVSNMSPEDSSIYLCSVVSDKAFFGQGTRLTVV.

J is TRBJ1-5 and V is TRBV5-1; maybe TRBD1 (5 bases). Trimming left V 0 bases short and J 1 base short, with 11 bases between. The CDR3 length is 16 residues. The germline gives CDR1 SGHRS, CDR2 YFSETQ. The CDR3 bases are TGCGCCAGCAGCTTGGGATTGCGGGGGAGCAATCAGCCCCAGCATTTT. As protein: CASSLGLRGSNQPQHF.

The chain joins TRBV3-1 (or the pseudogene TRBV3-2) to TRBJ2-2; a possible D gene is TRBD2 (6 bases). Deletions cut 2 bases from V and 7 bases from J, with 20 bases between. CDR3 length: 17 amino acids. CDR1 is LGHDT, CDR2 YNNKEL, per germline (reference sequence). This chain's CDR3 is CASSQILGGIASGELFF. In DNA form, the CDR3 reads TGTGCCAGCAGCCAAATATTGGGGGGAATCGCTAGCGGGGAGCTGTTTTTT.

The chain employs TRBV9 and TRBJ1-6; 7 bases are a match to TRBD1. This CDR3 contains 16 residues. Germline loops: CDR1 SGDLS, CDR2 YYNGEE. The V segment lost 4 bases and the J segment 8 bases; nucleotides outside the gene matches: 12. In DNA form, the CDR3 reads TGTGCCAGCAGCCTTTCGGCAGGGGGAGTAGATTCACCCCTCCACTTT. Amino acids: CASSLSAGGVDSPLHF. Full variable domain (outside the CDR3, taken from reference TRBV9 and TRBJ1-6): DSGVTQTPKHLITATGQRVTLRCSPRSGDLSVYWYQQSLDQGLQFLIQYYNGEERAKGNILERFSAQQFPDLHSELNLSSLELGDSALYFCASSLSAGGVDSPLHFGNGTRLTVT.

This rearrangement joins TRBV9 to TRBJ1-3, with D hard to call. The length of the CDR3 is 13 residues. Germline V gives CDR1 SGDLS, CDR2 YYNGEE. Deletions cut 0 bases from V and 9 bases from J, with 10 bases between. CDR3 residues: CASSVGPEGTIYF. The CDR3 DNA is TGTGCCAGCAGCGTAGGCCCCGAGGGCACCATATATTTT. The full variable domain, completed using reference TRBV9 and TRBJ1-3, is DSGVTQTPKHLITATGQRVTLRCSPRSGDLSVYWYQQSLDQGLQFLIQYYNGEERAKGNILERFSAQQFPDLHSELNLSSLELGDSALYFCASSVGPEGTIYFGEGSWLTVV.

J is TRBJ2-2 and V is TRBV5-5, with 9 bases identical to TRBD1. J lost 6 bases, V lost 5 bases, and 8 bases had no gene match. Germline V CDR1 and CDR2: SGHKS, YYEKEE (reference sequence). This CDR3 has 15 amino acids. The CDR3 coding sequence is TGTGCCAGCAGTACCCGGGACAGGGTACCCGGGGAGCTGTTTTTT. Protein product: CASSTRDRVPGELFF.

The chain employs TRBV12-3 or TRBV12-4 and TRBJ2-5, with D possibly TRBD2 on 6 matching bases. The CDR3 covers 13 residues. V was shortened by 7 bases and J by 4 bases, with 13 bases between the two germline ends. CDR3 amino acids: CASNSGGAETQYF. DNA for the CDR3: TGTGCCAGCAACTCCGGAGGGGCAGAGACCCAGTACTTC.

CDR3 in amino acids: CSAGTGGFEAFF. DNA for the CDR3: TGCAGCGCTGGGACAGGGGGGTTTGAAGCTTTCTTT. V is TRBV29-1 and J is TRBJ1-1; 11 nucleotides agree with TRBD1. Germline loops: CDR1 SQVTM, CDR2 ANQGSEA. V lost 7 bases to trimming and J lost 7 bases; unmatched junction nucleotides: 5. This CDR3 is built from 12 residues. Supplemented by reference TRBV29-1 and TRBJ1-1, the full variable domain reads SAVISQKPSRDICQRGTSLTIQCQVDSQVTMMFWYRQQPGQSLTLIATANQGSEATYESGFVIDKFPISRPNLTFSTLTVSNMSPEDSSIYLCSAGTGGFEAFFGQGTRLTVV.

The CDR3 is CASSSTDYGYTF. DNA for the CDR3: TGTGCCAGCAGCTCCACGGACTATGGCTACACCTTC. The chain links TRBV7-6 to TRBJ1-2; D remains unclear. The CDR3 has 12 amino acids. Trimming cost V 4 bases and J 3 bases, with 6 bases left between them. In germline, CDR1 is SGHVS, CDR2 FNYEAQ.

The chain has TRBV14 and TRBJ2-3; D is possibly TRBD1 (6 bases). Germline-derived CDR1 and CDR2 are SGHDN and FVKESK. The ends were cut back, 4 bases at V and 2 bases at J, with 10 bases in the middle. The CDR3 is 14 residues long. Here the CDR3 DNA reads TGTGCCAGCAGCCCGGACAGCCTCACAGATACGCAGTATTTT. Its protein is CASSPDSLTDTQYF.

This clone was detected only once. This chain uses TRBV28 with TRBJ1-2; the match to TRBD1 covers 11 bases. Germline values: CDR1 MDHEN, CDR2 SYDVKM. The CDR3 runs 16 residues. V gave up 5 bases and J gave up 4 bases; unmatched junction bases: 9. The CDR3 region has the DNA TGTGCCAGCAGTCTCCCACGGACAGGGGGCTCCTATGGCTACACCTTC. Translated, it gives CASSLPRTGGSYGYTF.

The chain employs TRBV9 and TRBJ1-6; D is perhaps TRBD1 (5 bases). Germline assignment: CDR1 SGDLS and CDR2 YYNGEE. The CDR3 extends over 17 amino acids. V shed 0 bases and J shed 8 bases, with 18 bases lying between them. CDR3 sequence (DNA): TGTGCCAGCAGCGTAGAAATTGGACCAGGGCTTTATTCACCCCTCCACTTT. This sequence encodes CASSVEIGPGLYSPLHF.

The chain carries TRBV27 and TRBJ2-5; D remains unclear. Germline CDR1 and CDR2: MNHEY and SMNVEV (reference sequence). The CDR3 sequence is 13 residues long. The V end was cut by 5 bases, the J end by 1 base, with 8 bases between. As DNA, the CDR3 is TGTGCCAGCAGTCCTTTCAGCCAAGAGACCCAGTACTTC. It specifies CASSPFSQETQYF.

The chain has TRBV6-5 and TRBJ2-1, with 9 bases identical to TRBD2. There are 14 residues in the CDR3. Germline V gene data show CDR1 as MNHEY and CDR2 as SVGAGI. V lost 7 bases to trimming and J lost 7 bases; unmatched junction nucleotides: 8. CDR3 loop: CASTRAGGWNEQFF. The CDR3 DNA sequence: TGTGCCAGCACGAGAGCGGGAGGCTGGAATGAGCAGTTCTTC.

The chain is built from TRBV29-1 and TRBJ1-4; D is unresolved. The V end was cut by 6 bases, the J end by 5 bases, with 16 bases between. Germline V CDR1 and CDR2: SQVTM, ANQGSEA. The CDR3 spans 14 residues. CDR3 residues: CSVPSVGENEKLFF. CDR3 nucleotide sequence: TGCAGCGTCCCCTCAGTGGGAGAAAATGAAAAACTGTTTTTT.

The rearrangement uses TRBV7-3 and TRBJ2-3; the match to TRBD1 covers 10 bases. Unmatched junction bases numbered 16, after V lost 5 bases and J lost 2 bases. Germline lookup yields CDR1 SGHTA and CDR2 FQGTGA. This CDR3 is built from 19 residues. CDR3 region: CASSARTGGGVAITDTQYF. CDR3 nucleotide sequence: TGTGCCAGCAGCGCAAGGACAGGGGGAGGGGTGGCAATCACAGATACGCAGTATTTT. The full variable domain, in which reference TRBV7-3 and TRBJ2-3 provide the parts outside the CDR3, is GAGVSQTPSNKVTEKGKYVELRCDPISGHTALYWYRQSLGQGPEFLIYFQGTGAADDSGLPNDRFFAVRPEGSVSTLKIQRTERGDSAVYLCASSARTGGGVAITDTQYFGPGTRLTVL.

This sequence joins TRBV15 and TRBJ2-5; TRBD2 might be the D (5 bases). This CDR3 has 18 residues. Germline V gene lookup returns CDR1 LNHNV and CDR2 YYDKDF (reference sequence). V was cut by 1 base and J by 3 bases, with 21 bases left in between. The CDR3 bases are TGTGCCACCAGCAGAGGGGGTCGGGGATCGACAAGGGAAGAGACCCAGTACTTC. It translates to CATSRGGRGSTREETQYF. The full variable domain, with the rest looked up from reference TRBV15 and TRBJ2-5, is DAMVIQNPRYQVTQFGKPVTLSCSQTLNHNVMYWYQQKSSQAPKLLFHYYDKDFNNEADTPDNFQSRRPNTSFCFLDIRSPGLGDTAMYLCATSRGGRGSTREETQYFGPGTRLLVL.

The CDR3 region is CASSKPPGKSEQFF. The CDR3 nucleotides read TGTGCCAGTAGTAAGCCTCCGGGGAAGAGTGAGCAGTTCTTC. The chain carries TRBV19 and TRBJ2-1; D is possibly TRBD2 (5 bases). Trimming took off 4 bases at V and 9 bases at J, with 16 bases between the two ends. This CDR3 has 14 amino acids. Germline V gives CDR1 LNHDA, CDR2 SQIVND (reference sequence).

V usage is TRBV25-1 and J usage is TRBJ1-1, with D perhaps TRBD1 (6 bases). The CDR3 contains 14 residues. Trimming shortened V by 3 bases and J by 5 bases, and 13 bases separated the two germline ends. Germline CDR1 MGHDK, CDR2 SYGVNS. CDR3 DNA sequence: TGTGCCAGCAGTGATGAGAGGGGGGGGACTGAAGCTTTCTTT. Its protein product is CASSDERGGTEAFF.

This clone was seen only a few times. The chain recombines TRBV15 with TRBJ1-5; 9 nucleotides agree with TRBD1. CDR1 is LNHNV and CDR2 is YYDKDF in the germline V gene (reference sequence). The CDR3 sequence is 16 residues long. Losses at the gene ends were 1 base for V and 6 bases for J; bases not matched to a gene: 7. For the CDR3, the DNA is TGTGCCACCAGCAGAGGACAGGGGGGCAAGGGTCAGCCCCAGCATTTT. As protein: CATSRGQGGKGQPQHF.